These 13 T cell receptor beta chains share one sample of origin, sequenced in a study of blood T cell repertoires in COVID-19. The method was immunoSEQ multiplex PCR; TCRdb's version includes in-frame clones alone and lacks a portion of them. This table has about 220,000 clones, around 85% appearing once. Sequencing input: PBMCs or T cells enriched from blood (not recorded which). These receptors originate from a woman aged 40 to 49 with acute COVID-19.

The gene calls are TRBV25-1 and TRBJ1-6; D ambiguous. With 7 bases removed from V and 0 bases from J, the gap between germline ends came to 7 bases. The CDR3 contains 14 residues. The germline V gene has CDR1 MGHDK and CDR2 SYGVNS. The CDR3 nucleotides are TGTGCCAGCATGGGGAGCTCCTATAATTCACCCCTCCACTTT. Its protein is CASMGSSYNSPLHF.

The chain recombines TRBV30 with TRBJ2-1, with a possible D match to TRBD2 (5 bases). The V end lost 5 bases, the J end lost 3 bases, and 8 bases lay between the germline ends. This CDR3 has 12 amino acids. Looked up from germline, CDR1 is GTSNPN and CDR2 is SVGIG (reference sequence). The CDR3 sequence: CAWRRLYNEQFF. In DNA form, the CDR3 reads TGTGCCTGGCGGAGGCTCTACAATGAGCAGTTCTTC.

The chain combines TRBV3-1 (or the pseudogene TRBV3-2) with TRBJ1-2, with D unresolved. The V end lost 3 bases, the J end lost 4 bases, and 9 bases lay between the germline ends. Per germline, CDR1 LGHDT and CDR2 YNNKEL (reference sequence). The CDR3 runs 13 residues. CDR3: CASSHAGLYGYTF. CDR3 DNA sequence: TGTGCCAGCAGCCACGCAGGCCTCTATGGCTACACCTTC.

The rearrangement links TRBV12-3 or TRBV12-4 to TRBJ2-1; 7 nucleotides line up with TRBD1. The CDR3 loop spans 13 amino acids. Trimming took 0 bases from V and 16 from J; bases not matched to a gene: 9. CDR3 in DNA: TGTGCCAGCAGTTTAGCTGGTCGACAGGGCCTTTTCTTC. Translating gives CASSLAGRQGLFF.

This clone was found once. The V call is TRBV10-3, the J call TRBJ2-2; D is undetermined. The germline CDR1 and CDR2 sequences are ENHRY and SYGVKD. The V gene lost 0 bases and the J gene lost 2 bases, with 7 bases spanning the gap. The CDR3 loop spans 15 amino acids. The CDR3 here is CAISESYTNTGELFF. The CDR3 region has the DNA TGTGCCATCAGTGAGTCGTACACCAACACCGGGGAGCTGTTTTTT.

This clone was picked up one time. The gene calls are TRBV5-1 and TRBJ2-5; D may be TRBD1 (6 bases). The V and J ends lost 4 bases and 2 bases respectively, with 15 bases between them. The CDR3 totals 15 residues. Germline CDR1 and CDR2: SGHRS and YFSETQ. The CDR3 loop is CASSLLQGPQETQYF. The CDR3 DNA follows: TGCGCCAGCAGCCTCCTACAGGGTCCGCAAGAGACCCAGTACTTC.

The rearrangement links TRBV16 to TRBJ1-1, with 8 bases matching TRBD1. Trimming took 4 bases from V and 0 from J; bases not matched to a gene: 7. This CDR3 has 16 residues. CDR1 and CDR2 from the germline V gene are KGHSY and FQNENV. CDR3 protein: CASSPDRGRLNTEAFF. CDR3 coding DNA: TGTGCCAGCAGCCCTGACAGGGGCCGGCTGAACACTGAAGCTTTCTTT.

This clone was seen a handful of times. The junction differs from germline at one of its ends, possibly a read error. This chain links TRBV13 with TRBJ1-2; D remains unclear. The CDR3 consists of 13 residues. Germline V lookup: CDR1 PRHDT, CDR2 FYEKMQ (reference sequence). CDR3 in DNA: TGTGCCAGCAGCCAGATTGCGGACTCCCAAATGCCCTTC. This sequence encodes CASSQIADSQMPF.

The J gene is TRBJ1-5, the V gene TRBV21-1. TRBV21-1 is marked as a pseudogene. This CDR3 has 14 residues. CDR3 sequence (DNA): TGTGCCAGCAGCGGACGGGGGGGGAATCAGCCCCAGCATTTT. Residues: CASSGRGGNQPQHF.

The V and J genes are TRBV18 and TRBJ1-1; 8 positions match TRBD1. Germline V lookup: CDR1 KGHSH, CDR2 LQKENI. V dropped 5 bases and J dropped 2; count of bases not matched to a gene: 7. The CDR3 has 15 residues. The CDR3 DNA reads TGTGCCAGCTCAACTGGGGGGACAGGTAACACTGAAGCTTTCTTT. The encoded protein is CASSTGGTGNTEAFF.

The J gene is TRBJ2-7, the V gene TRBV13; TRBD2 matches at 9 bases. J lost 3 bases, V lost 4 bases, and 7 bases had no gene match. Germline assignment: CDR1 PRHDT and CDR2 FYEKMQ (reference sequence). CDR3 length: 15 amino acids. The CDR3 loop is CASSSKVAGVYEQYF. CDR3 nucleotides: TGTGCCAGCAGCTCGAAGGTAGCGGGAGTCTACGAGCAGTACTTC.

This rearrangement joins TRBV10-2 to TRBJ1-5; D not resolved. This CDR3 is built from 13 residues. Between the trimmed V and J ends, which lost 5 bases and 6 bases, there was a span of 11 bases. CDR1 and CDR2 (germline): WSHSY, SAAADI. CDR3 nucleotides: TGCGCCAGCAGTCGGGATCTCACTCAGCCCCAGCATTTT. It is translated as CASSRDLTQPQHF.

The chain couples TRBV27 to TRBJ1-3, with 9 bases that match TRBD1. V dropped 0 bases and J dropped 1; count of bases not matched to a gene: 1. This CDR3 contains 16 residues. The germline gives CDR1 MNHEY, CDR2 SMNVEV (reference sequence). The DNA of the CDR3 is TGTGCCAGCAGTTTATCGGGGACAGGGTCTGGAAACACCATATATTTT. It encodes CASSLSGTGSGNTIYF.